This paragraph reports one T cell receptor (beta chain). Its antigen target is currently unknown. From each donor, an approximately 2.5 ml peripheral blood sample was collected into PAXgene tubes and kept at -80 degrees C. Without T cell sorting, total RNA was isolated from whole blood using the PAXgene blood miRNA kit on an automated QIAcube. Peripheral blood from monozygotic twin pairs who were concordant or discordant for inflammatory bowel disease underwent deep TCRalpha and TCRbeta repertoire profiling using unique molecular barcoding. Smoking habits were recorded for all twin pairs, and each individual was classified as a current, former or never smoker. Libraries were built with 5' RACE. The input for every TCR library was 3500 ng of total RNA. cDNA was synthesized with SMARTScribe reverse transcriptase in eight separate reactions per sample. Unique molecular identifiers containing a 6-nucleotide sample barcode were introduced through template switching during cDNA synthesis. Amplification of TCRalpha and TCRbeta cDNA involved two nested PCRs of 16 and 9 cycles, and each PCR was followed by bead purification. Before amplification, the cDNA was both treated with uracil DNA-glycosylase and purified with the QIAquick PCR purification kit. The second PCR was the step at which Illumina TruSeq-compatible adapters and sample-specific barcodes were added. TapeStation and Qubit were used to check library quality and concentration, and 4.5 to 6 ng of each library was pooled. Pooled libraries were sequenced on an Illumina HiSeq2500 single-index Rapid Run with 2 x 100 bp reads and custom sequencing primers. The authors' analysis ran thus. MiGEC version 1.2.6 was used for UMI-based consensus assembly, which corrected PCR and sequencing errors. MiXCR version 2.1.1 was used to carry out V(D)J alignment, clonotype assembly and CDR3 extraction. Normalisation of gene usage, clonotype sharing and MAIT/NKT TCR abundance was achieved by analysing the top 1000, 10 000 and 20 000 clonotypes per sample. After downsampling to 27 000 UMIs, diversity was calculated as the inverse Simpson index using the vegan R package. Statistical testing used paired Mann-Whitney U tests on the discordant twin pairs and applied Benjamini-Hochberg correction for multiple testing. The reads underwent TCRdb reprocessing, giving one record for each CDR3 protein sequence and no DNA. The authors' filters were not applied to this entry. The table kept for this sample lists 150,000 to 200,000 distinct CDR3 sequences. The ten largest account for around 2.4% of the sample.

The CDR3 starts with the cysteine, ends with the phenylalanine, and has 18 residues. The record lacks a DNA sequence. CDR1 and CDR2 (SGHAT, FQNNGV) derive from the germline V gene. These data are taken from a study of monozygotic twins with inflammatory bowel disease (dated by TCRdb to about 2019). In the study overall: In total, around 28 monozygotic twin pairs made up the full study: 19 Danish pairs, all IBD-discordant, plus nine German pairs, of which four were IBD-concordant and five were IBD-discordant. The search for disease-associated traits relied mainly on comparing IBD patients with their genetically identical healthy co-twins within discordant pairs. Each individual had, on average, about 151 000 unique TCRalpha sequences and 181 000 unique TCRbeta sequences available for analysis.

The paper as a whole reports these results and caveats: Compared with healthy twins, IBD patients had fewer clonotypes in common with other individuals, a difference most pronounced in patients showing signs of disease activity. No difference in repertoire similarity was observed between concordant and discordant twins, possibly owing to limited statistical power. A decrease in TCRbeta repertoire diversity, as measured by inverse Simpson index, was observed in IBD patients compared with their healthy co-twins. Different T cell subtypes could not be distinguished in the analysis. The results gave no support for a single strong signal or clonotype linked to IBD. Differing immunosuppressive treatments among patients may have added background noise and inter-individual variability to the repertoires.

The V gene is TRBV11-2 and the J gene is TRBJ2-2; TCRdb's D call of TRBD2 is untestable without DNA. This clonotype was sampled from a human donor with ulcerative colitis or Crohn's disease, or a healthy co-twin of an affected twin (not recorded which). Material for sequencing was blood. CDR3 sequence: CASSLQSFRAGKTGELFF.